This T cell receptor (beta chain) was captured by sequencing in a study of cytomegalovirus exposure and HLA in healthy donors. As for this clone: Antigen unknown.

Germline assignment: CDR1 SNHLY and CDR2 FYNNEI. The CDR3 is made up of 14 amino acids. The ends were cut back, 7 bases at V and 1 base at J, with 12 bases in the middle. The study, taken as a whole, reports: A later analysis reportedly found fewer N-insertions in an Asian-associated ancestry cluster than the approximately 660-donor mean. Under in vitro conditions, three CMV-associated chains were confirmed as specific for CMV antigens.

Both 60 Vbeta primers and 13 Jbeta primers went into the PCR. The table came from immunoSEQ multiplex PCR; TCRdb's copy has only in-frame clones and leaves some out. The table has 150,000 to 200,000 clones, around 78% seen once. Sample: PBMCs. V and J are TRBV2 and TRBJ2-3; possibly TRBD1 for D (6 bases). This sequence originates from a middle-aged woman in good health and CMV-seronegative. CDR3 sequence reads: CASTMDRGTDTQYF. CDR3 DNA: TGTGCCAGCACCATGGACAGAGGCACAGATACGCAGTATTTT.